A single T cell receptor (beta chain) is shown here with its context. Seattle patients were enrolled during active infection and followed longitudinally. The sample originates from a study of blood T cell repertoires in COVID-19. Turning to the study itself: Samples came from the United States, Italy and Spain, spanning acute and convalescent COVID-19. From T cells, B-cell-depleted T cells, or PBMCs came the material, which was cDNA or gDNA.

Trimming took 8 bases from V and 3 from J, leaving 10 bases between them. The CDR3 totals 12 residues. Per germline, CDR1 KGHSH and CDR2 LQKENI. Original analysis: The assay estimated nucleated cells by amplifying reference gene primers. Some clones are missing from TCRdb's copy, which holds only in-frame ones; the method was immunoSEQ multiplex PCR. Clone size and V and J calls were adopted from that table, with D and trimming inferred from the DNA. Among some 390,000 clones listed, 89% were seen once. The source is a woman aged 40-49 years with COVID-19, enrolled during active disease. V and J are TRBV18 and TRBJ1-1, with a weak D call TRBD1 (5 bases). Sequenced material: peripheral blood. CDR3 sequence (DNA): TGTGCCAGCCGGCAGGGTTACACTGAAGCTTTCTTT. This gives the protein CASRQGYTEAFF.